The sequence of this TCR beta chain was determined in a study of CD8 T cells in ankylosing spondylitis. General study findings and limits: Made up of several highly homologous variants, a TCR beta motif appeared characteristic of ankylosing spondylitis blood.

This clonotype was seen more than once but under ten times. The antigen is unknown. Each CDR3 protein gets one entry after TCRdb re-called the 5' RACE reads with MiXCR. The table shows roughly 240,000 distinct CDR3 sequences, with roughly a third occurring only once. Deletions cut 2 bases from V and 4 bases from J, with 12 bases between. Looked up from germline, CDR1 is MNHEY and CDR2 is SVGAGI. The CDR3 has 16 residues. This chain links TRBV6-5 with TRBJ2-6; tentative D call: TRBD1 (5 bases). Sequencing was performed on blood, either unsorted or a sorted T cell fraction (not recorded which). This sequence originates from a male donor with ankylosing spondylitis or in good health (not recorded which). This CDR3 is CASSYGAESGANVLTF. The CDR3 DNA follows: TGTGCCAGCAGTTACGGGGCAGAATCAGGGGCCAACGTCCTGACTTTC.